This TCR beta chain is from a study of blood T cell repertoires in COVID-19. Trimming shortened V by 2 bases and J by 3 bases, and 14 bases separated the two germline ends. The CDR3 extends over 16 amino acids. Per the germline V gene, CDR1 is LGHNA and CDR2 is YNFKEQ. Generated by immunoSEQ multiplex PCR, the TCRdb table keeps only in-frame clones and is missing some. The sample records about 300,000 clones, less than 85% being singletons. V usage is TRBV4-2 and J usage is TRBJ2-1; D may be TRBD1 (7 bases). The specimen sequenced was PBMCs or T cells enriched from blood (not recorded which). The source is a woman in her 30s who had been exposed to COVID-19. CDR3 protein: CASSQTGDSNYNEQFF. The CDR3 bases are TGTGCCAGCAGCCAAACGGGGGACAGTAACTACAATGAGCAGTTCTTC.